The clone carrying this T cell receptor beta chain appeared a few times. Its antigen is not known. The data were obtained in a study of T-cell memory formation after mild COVID-19. TCRdb ran MiXCR on the 5' RACE reads and lists one entry per CDR3 protein. This sample has fewer than 700,000 distinct CDR3 sequences, with less than 25% found just once. Germline CDR1 reads LNHNV; CDR2 reads YYDKDF (reference sequence). The length of the CDR3 is 21 residues. Trimming removed 3 bases from V and 0 bases from J, with 26 bases in between. General study findings and limits: The SARS-CoV-2 specificity of second-wave clones reaching peak at day 37 remained unverified.

The clonotype comes from an adult woman who had mild COVID-19 (a few samples of this study predate the infection). Cell type and time point are not known. The V gene is TRBV15, the J gene TRBJ2-2, with a weak D call TRBD2 (6 bases). Source material: PBMCs or a T cell subset sorted from them (not recorded which). CDR3 residues: CATSRAVGGKGVITNTGELFF. CDR3 sequence (DNA): TGTGCCACCAGCAGGGCAGTGGGGGGAAAAGGAGTGATTACGAACACCGGGGAGCTGTTTTTT. The variable domain in full, with the rest retrieved from reference TRBV15 and TRBJ2-2, is DAMVIQNPRYQVTQFGKPVTLSCSQTLNHNVMYWYQQKSSQAPKLLFHYYDKDFNNEADTPDNFQSRRPNTSFCFLDIRSPGLGDTAMYLCATSRAVGGKGVITNTGELFFGEGSRLTVL.